This T cell receptor beta chain was captured in a study of blood T cell repertoires in COVID-19. Study overall: Sources were T cells, B-cell-depleted T cells, or PBMCs; the material itself was cDNA or gDNA.

Profiling relied on immunoSEQ multiplex PCR, and the TCRdb table lists in-frame clones only, not all of them. The sample consists of 77,000 or so clones, 65% to 90% of them appearing once. CDR3 length: 14 residues. Germline values: CDR1 GTSNPN, CDR2 SVGIG (reference sequence). With 2 bases removed from V and 5 bases from J, the gap between germline ends came to 15 bases. What was sequenced was peripheral blood. V and J are TRBV30 and TRBJ2-5, with a tentative D call TRBD1 (7 bases). The source of this sequence is a man younger than 40 with COVID-19, enrolled during active disease. DNA for the CDR3: TGTGCCTGGAGTCGGGGCAGGGGGAGGGAGACCCAGTACTTC. Amino acid sequence: CAWSRGRGRETQYF.